This TCR beta chain was documented in a study of T cell responses to AZD1222 COVID-19 vaccine. About this clone: Its antigen is currently unknown.

Repertoires were generated with immunoSEQ multiplex PCR, while TCRdb's copy carries only in-frame clones and drops some. The table records about 130,000 clones, roughly 92% of them present only once. Study-wide findings and caveats: Clonal diversity was possibly underestimated; the donors were predominantly white British and more often female. Baseline antibody screening turned up just a handful of seropositive AZD1222 recipients. Reportedly, nearly half the spike-specific TCRs target unmutated variant regions.

The CDR3 has 17 residues. Germline CDR1 and CDR2: SEHNR and FQNEAQ (reference sequence). Trimming shortened V by 2 bases and J by 4 bases, and 20 bases separated the two germline ends. This clonotype was obtained from an adult who received the AZD1222 COVID-19 vaccine. Source: peripheral blood, taken 28 days after the second AZD1222 dose. This sequence joins TRBV7-9 and TRBJ2-5; D may correspond to TRBD1 or TRBD2 (6 bases each). This CDR3 reads CASSLSDGQKGGETQYF. In nucleotides, the CDR3 is TGTGCCAGCAGCTTAAGCGATGGACAAAAGGGGGGAGAGACCCAGTACTTC.